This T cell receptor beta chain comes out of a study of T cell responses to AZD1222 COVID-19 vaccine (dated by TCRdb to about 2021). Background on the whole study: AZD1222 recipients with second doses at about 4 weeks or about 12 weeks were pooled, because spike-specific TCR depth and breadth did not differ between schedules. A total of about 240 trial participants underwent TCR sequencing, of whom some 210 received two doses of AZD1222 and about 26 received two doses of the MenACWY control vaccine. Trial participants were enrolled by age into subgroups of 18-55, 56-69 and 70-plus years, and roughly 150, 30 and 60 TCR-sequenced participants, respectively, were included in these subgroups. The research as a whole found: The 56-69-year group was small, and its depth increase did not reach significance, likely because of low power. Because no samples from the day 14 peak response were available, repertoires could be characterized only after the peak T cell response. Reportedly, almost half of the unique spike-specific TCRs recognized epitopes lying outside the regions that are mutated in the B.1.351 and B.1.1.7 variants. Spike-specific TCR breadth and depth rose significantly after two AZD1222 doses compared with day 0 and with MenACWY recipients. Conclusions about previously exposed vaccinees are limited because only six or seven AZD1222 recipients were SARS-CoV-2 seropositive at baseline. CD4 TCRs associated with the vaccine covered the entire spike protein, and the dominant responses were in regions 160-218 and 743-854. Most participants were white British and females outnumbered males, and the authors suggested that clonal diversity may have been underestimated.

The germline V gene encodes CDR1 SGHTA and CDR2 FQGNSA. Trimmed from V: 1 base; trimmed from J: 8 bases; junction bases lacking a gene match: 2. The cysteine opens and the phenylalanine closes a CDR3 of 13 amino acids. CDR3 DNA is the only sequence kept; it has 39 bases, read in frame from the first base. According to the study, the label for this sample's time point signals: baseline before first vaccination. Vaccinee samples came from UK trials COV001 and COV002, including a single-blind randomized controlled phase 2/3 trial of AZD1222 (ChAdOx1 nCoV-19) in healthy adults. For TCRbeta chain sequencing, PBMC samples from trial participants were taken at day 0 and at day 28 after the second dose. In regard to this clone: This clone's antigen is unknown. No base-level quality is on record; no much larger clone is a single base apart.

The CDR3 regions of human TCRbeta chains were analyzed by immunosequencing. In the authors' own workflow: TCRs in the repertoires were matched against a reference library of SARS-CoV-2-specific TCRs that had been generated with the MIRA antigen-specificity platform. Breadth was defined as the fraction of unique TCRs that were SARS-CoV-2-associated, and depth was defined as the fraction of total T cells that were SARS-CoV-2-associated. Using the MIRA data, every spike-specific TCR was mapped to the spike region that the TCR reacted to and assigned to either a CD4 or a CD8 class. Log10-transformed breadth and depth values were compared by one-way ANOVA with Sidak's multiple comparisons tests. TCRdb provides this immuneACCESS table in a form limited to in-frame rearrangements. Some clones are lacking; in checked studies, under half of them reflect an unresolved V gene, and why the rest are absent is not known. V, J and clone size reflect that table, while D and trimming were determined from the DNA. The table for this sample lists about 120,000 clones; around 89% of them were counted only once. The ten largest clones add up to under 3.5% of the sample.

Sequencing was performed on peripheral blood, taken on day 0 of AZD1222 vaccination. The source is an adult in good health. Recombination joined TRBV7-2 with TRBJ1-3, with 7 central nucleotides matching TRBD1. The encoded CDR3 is CASSLGRGDTIYF. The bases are TGTGCCAGCAGCTTAGGCAGGGGGGACACCATATATTTT.